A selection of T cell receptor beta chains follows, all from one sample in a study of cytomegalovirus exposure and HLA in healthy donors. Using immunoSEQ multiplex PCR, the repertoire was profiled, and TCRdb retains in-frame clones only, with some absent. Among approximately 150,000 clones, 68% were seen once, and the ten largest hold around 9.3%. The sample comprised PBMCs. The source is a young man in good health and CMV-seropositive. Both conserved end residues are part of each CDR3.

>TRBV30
CAWGIIAGNAQYF
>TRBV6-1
CASSGQGFQPQHF
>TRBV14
CASSHWNGTGGRTLLYNEQFF
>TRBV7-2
CASSASGNAYEQYF
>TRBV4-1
CASSQGLAGEGKNIQYF
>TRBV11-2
CASSFSFEGGSFF
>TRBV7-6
CASSYIAGGSYNEQFF
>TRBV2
CASFRGYEQYF
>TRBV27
CASSSNRDSYGYTF
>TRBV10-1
CASSGSGTNQPQHF
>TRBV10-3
CATRQSFYEQYF
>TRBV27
CASRGQGQETQYF
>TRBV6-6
CASGGGGTEAFF
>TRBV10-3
CAISESSAYEQYF
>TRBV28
CASSLAGALSGNQPQHF
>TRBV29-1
CSAPGQGAHQQYF
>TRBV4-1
CASSLQTGKDTQYF
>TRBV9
CASSPEGVTDTQYF
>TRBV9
CARWGQGLVSTGELFF
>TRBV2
CASIRQETQYF
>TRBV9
CASSAGFLDTEAFF
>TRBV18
CASSPRQGSGSPLHF
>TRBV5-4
CASSLEGLTGELFF
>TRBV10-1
CASYRLWGPRREGLVSDTQYF
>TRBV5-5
CASSFRQGQGYGYTF
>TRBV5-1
CASSLVGTGSISGANVLTF
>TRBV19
CASSLNTEAFF
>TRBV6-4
CASRRAGQPNTEAFF
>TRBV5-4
CASSLATTSGGPASYNEQFF
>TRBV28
CASSWTVNNEKLFF
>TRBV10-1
CASSDLDSIATQYF
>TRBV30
CAWSLYAREDYGYTF
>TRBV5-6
CASSRQGYEQYF
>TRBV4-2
CASSQDWTSGSRNEQFF
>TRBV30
CAYELRSLRTDTQYF
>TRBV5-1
CASSLGQVVYEQYF
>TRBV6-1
CASSEAGDTGELFF
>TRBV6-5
CASSPGTSGYEQYF
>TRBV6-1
CASSGQGAGEQYF
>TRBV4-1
CASSQLEITRSPLHF
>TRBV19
CASSTLSDRPLGDEQYF
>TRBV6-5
CASRSRQGETYEQYF
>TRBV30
CAWSVTAGGKNIQYF
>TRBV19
CASSLRETEAFF
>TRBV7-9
CASSLASGGKTQYF